Each of the 18 T cell receptor beta chains below was sequenced from the same sample in a study of shared clonotypes between healthy human individuals. CD45RO-negative CD8 cells positively selected for CCR7 made up the naive population, which excluded terminally differentiated effector memory CD45RA+ cells. Sequencing used immunoSEQ multiplex PCR; TCRdb keeps in-frame clones, though not all of them. The data show about 2 million clones, approximately 94% seen once. The sample taken for sequencing was naive CD8+ T cells sorted from blood. Every receptor here comes from a man aged 18 to 30 in good health.

The V gene is TRBV9, the J gene TRBJ2-1; D is possibly TRBD2 (6 bases). This CDR3 has 13 amino acids. Germline V CDR1 and CDR2: SGDLS, YYNGEE. V was pared by 4 bases and J by 3 bases, with 8 bases between. CDR3 amino acids: CASSPDYYNEQFF. The CDR3 bases are TGTGCCAGCAGCCCGGACTACTACAATGAGCAGTTCTTC.

This chain links TRBV7-9 with TRBJ2-7; D is ambiguous. The CDR3 has 13 amino acids. Trimming shortened V by 7 bases and J by 2 bases, and 12 bases separated the two germline ends. CDR1 SEHNR and CDR2 FQNEAQ come from the germline V gene (reference sequence). CDR3 region: CASTTGPTYEQYF. The CDR3 DNA follows: TGTGCCAGCACCACTGGGCCAACCTACGAGCAGTACTTC.

This clone was seen a single time. This same CDR3 is encoded by further DNA sequences in the sample. V is TRBV5-6 and J is TRBJ2-3, with 7 bases that match TRBD2. The CDR3 length is 15 residues. The V gene end was trimmed by 2 bases and the J gene end by 3 bases; junction bases not matched to a gene: 6. Germline V gene data show CDR1 as SGHDT and CDR2 as YYEEEE. DNA for the CDR3: TGTGCCAGCAGCTTTGCTAGCGGACTAACAGATACGCAGTATTTT. This encodes CASSFASGLTDTQYF.

V usage is TRBV5-4 and J usage is TRBJ2-2; D call uncertain. CDR1 is SGHNT and CDR2 is YYREEE in the germline V gene (reference sequence). With 0 bases removed from V and 6 bases from J, the gap between germline ends came to 9 bases. The CDR3 consists of 14 residues. CDR3 sequence: CASSLARPSGELFF. CDR3 DNA: TGTGCCAGCAGCTTGGCGCGCCCGTCCGGGGAGCTGTTTTTT.

V gene TRBV4-1 combines with J gene TRBJ1-1; maybe TRBD1 (5 bases). V gave up 0 bases and J gave up 1 base, with 15 bases separating them. Germline values: CDR1 MGHRA, CDR2 YSYEKL. The length of the CDR3 is 17 residues. CDR3 sequence (DNA): TGCGCCAGCAGCCAAGATACGGTCCTCGACAGGAACACTGAAGCTTTCTTT. Residues: CASSQDTVLDRNTEAFF.

This chain connects TRBV11-2 to TRBJ2-7; 8 bases line up with TRBD1. This CDR3 spans 13 amino acids. The germline V gene has CDR1 SGHAT and CDR2 FQNNGV. Losses at the gene ends were 6 bases for V and 2 bases for J; bases not matched to a gene: 3. The DNA of the CDR3 is TGTGCCAGCAGGGAGACAGGGGCCTACGAGCAGTACTTC. This encodes CASRETGAYEQYF.

This clone occurred once. V usage is TRBV7-9 and J usage is TRBJ1-1; D not certain. This CDR3 contains 14 residues. The V end lost 5 bases, the J end lost 1 base, and 11 bases lay between the germline ends. Germline V gene lookup returns CDR1 SEHNR and CDR2 FQNEAQ (reference sequence). The CDR3 spells CASSSSTKNTEAFF. CDR3 in DNA: TGTGCCAGCAGCAGCTCGACGAAGAACACTGAAGCTTTCTTT.

The rearrangement uses TRBV11-3 and TRBJ2-7; a possible D gene is TRBD2 (6 bases). Germline CDR1 and CDR2: SGHNT and YENEEA. Between the trimmed V and J ends, which lost 2 bases and 6 bases, there was a span of 8 bases. This CDR3 has 12 residues. The chain's CDR3 is CASSLMEGEQYF. The CDR3 nucleotides are TGTGCCAGCAGCTTAATGGAGGGCGAGCAGTACTTC.

V is TRBV27 and J is TRBJ2-4; TRBD2 matches at 11 bases. Germline CDR1 reads MNHEY; CDR2 reads SMNVEV (reference sequence). This CDR3 spans 15 amino acids. V trimming: 6 bases; J trimming: 0 bases; junction bases outside the gene matches: 1. The CDR3 here is CASRLAGVAKNIQYF. In DNA, the CDR3 is TGTGCCAGCAGACTAGCGGGAGTAGCCAAAAACATTCAGTACTTC.

The chain links TRBV4-1 to TRBJ2-7; 8 bases match TRBD2. Germline CDR1 reads MGHRA; CDR2 reads YSYEKL. V trimming: 3 bases; J trimming: 1 base; junction bases outside the gene matches: 8. The CDR3 is 16 amino acids. CDR3 DNA: TGCGCCAGCAGCCAGGCCACCGGGACTAGTTCCTACGAGCAGTACTTC. Protein: CASSQATGTSSYEQYF.

This sequence joins TRBV9 and TRBJ2-3, with TRBD2 matching over 11 bases. In germline, CDR1 is SGDLS, CDR2 YYNGEE. This CDR3 is built from 16 residues. Losses at the gene ends were 0 bases for V and 5 bases for J; bases not matched to a gene: 5. DNA of the CDR3: TGTGCCAGCAGCGTAGAACTAGCGGGAGCCGGAGATACGCAGTATTTT. It translates to CASSVELAGAGDTQYF.

The rearrangement links TRBV18 to TRBJ2-7; TRBD2 might be the D (5 bases). This CDR3 has 14 residues. V lost 3 bases, J lost 5 bases, and 14 bases lay in between. Looked up from germline, CDR1 is KGHSH and CDR2 is LQKENI. CDR3 bases: TGTGCCAGCTCACCCGCCTCCACAGCGGACGAGCAGTACTTC. Translated: CASSPASTADEQYF. Looking up the rest from reference TRBV18 and TRBJ2-7 gives the full variable domain: NAGVMQNPRHLVRRRGQEARLRCSPMKGHSHVYWYRQLPEEGLKFMVYLQKENIIDESGMPKERFSAEFPKEGPSILRIQQVVRGDSAAYFCASSPASTADEQYFGPGTRLTVT.

The gene calls are TRBV27 and TRBJ2-7; a weak D match, TRBD2 (6 bases). V dropped 3 bases and J dropped 3 bases, with 18 bases sitting between them. The CDR3 extends over 16 amino acids. In germline, CDR1 is MNHEY, CDR2 SMNVEV (reference sequence). Here the CDR3 reads CASSFSGGTILYEQYF. CDR3 in DNA: TGTGCCAGCAGTTTTTCTGGGGGGACCATTCTCTACGAGCAGTACTTC.

This clone occurred once. The V gene is TRBV7-9, the J gene TRBJ1-4; TRBD1 agrees at 11 bases. This CDR3 spans 19 amino acids. Per the germline V gene, CDR1 is SEHNR and CDR2 is FQNEAQ (reference sequence). Trimming removed 5 bases from V and 0 bases from J; junction bases left unmatched: 11. In DNA, the CDR3 is TGTGCCAGCAGCCCAGGTCCCGGGACAGGGGGTGCAACTAATGAAAAACTGTTTTTT. Translating gives CASSPGPGTGGATNEKLFF.

J is TRBJ1-2 and V is TRBV27; 7 bases agree with TRBD1. The germline V gene encodes CDR1 MNHEY and CDR2 SMNVEV (reference sequence). The ends lost 3 bases at V and 6 bases at J; junction bases unmatched: 7. CDR3 length: 14 amino acids. CDR3 bases: TGTGCCAGCAGTTTTACAGGGGCGGCGGATGGCTACACCTTC. Protein: CASSFTGAADGYTF.

This chain joins TRBV11-2 and TRBJ2-3; 9 bases match TRBD1. V lost 1 base and J lost 3; bases outside the gene matches: 11. The CDR3 length is 18 residues. CDR1 SGHAT and CDR2 FQNNGV come from the germline V gene. The CDR3 nucleotides are TGTGCCAGCAGCTTAGGTTATATGGACAGGGGCGGTACAGATACGCAGTATTTT. It specifies CASSLGYMDRGGTDTQYF.

As for this clone: The sample holds other DNA sequences that translate to the same CDR3. This chain joins TRBV9 and TRBJ1-1, with D uncertain. The CDR3 length is 12 residues. Trimming shortened V by 4 bases and J by 3 bases, and 7 bases separated the two germline ends. Germline loops: CDR1 SGDLS, CDR2 YYNGEE. This CDR3 reads CASSPADTEAFF. The DNA of the CDR3 is TGTGCCAGCAGCCCAGCGGACACTGAAGCTTTCTTT.

The gene calls are TRBV25-1 and TRBJ1-6; D is possibly TRBD1 (5 bases). In germline, CDR1 is MGHDK, CDR2 SYGVNS. The CDR3 contains 16 residues. V was pared by 3 bases and J by 8 bases, with 17 bases between. CDR3 DNA sequence: TGTGCCAGCAGTGATTACCAGGGCCCCCCCCATTCACCCCTCCACTTT. This codes for CASSDYQGPPHSPLHF.